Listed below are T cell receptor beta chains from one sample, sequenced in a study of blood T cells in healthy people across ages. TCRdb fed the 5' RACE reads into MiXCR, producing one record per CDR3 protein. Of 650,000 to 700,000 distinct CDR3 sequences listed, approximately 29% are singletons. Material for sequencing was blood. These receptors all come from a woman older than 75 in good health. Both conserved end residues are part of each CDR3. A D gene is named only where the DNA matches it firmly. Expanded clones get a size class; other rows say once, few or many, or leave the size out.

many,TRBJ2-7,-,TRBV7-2,TGTGCCAGCAGCGAGGGGCCCGGGACCGTCCGCTCCTACGAGCAGTACTTC,CASSEGPGTVRSYEQYF
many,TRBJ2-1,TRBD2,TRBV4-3,TGCGCCAGCAGCCAAGACGAAGCGGGGGTCCTAAGGAAGCAGTTCTTC,CASSQDEAGVLRKQFF
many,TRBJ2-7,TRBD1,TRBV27,TGTGCCAGCAGTCCGCGCCCGACAGGGGCCGCATTCTACGAGCAGTACTTC,CASSPRPTGAAFYEQYF
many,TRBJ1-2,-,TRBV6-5,TGTGCCAGCAGTTACGACAACTATGGCTACACCTTC,CASSYDNYGYTF
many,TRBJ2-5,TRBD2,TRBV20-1,TGCAGTGGCAACGGGGGGGGGAACCAAGAGACCCAGTACTTC,CSGNGGGNQETQYF
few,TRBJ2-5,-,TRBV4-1,TGCGCCAGCAGCCAAGAAGACAACCAAGAGACCCAGTACTTC,CASSQEDNQETQYF
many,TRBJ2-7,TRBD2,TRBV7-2,TGTGCCAGCAGCCTTGCTAGCGGGTCCGACTACGAGCAGTACTTC,CASSLASGSDYEQYF
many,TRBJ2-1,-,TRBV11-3,TGTGCCAGCAGCTTCGGGACTCGTAGCTCCTACAATGAGCAGTTCTTC,CASSFGTRSSYNEQFF
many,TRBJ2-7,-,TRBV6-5,TGTGCCAGCAGTTACTCGGGACTTACCCCCTACGAGCAGTACTTC,CASSYSGLTPYEQYF
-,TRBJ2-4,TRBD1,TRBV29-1,TGCAGCGTCCTCGACAGGGGAAATATGGGGGAGCAGTACTTC,CSVLDRGNMGEQYF
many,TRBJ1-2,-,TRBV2,TGTGCCAGCAGGCGGACACAGGTCCCCTATGGCTACACCTTC,CASRRTQVPYGYTF
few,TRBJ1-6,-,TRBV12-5,TGTGCTAGTGGTTTAACCGTAAATTCACCCCTCCACTTT,CASGLTVNSPLHF
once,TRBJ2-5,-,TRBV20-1,TGCAGTCCTACCGGGACTCCTGGTGGGGAGCAGTACTTC,CSPTGTPGGEQYF
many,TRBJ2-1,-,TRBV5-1,TGCGCCAGCAGCCGAGGCTCCCAGCGCGATGAGCAGTTCTTC,CASSRGSQRDEQFF
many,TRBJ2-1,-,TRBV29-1,TGCAGCGTTGCTAGTTACAATGAGCAGTTCTTC,CSVASYNEQFF
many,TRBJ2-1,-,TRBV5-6,TGTGCCAGCAGCGGGGGGCCGGAATCCTACAATGAGCAGTTCTTC,CASSGGPESYNEQFF
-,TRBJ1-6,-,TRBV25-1,TGTGCCAGTGGCAGGGGATCCTATAATTCACCCCTCCACTTT,CASGRGSYNSPLHF
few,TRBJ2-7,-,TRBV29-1,TGCAGCGTTACTCAGGGGCCCGAGCAGTACTTC,CSVTQGPEQYF
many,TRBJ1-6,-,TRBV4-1,TGCGCCAGCAGCCTAGAGGGACCGTATAATTCACCCCTCCACTTT,CASSLEGPYNSPLHF
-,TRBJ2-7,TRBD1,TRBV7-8,TGTGCCAGCAGCGTAACGGACAGGGGAACTCACTACGAGCAGTACTTC,CASSVTDRGTHYEQYF
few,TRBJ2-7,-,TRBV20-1,TGCAGTGCTAGCGTTCCTTCCTACGAGCAGTACTTC,CSASVPSYEQYF
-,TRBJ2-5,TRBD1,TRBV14,TGTGCCAGCAGCCGGGACAGGGGCGCCTACAATGAGCAGTACTTC,CASSRDRGAYNEQYF
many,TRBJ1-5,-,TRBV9,TGTGCCAGCTCTAGGGGGGGAACCAATCAGCCCCAGCATTTT,CASSRGGTNQPQHF
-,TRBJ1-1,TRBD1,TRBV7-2,TGTACCAGCAGCCGTTCCGGACAGGGGGCGAGAGGAGCTTTCTTT,CTSSRSGQGARGAFF
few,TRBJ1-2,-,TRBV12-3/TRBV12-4,TGTGCCCGCAGGGTGGGCGGGGCGCGAGACCGCTATGGCTACACCTTC,CARRVGGARDRYGYTF
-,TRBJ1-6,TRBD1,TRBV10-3,TGTGCCATCCGGGGGACAGGCAATTCACCCCTCCACTTT,CAIRGTGNSPLHF
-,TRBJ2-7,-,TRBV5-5,TGTACCAGCAGCACCCGACCACCCGATGAGCAGTACTTC,CTSSTRPPDEQYF
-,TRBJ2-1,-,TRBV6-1,TGTGCCAGCAGTGAAGCGCCTAATGAGCAGTTCTTC,CASSEAPNEQFF
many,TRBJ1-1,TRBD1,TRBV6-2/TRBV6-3,TGTGCCAGCAGTCCCAACAGGGGGCTCATGAACACTGAAGCTTTCTTT,CASSPNRGLMNTEAFF
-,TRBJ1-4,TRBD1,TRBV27,TGTGCCAGCAGTTTATACGGGACAGGGGGCGGGAAACTGTTTTTT,CASSLYGTGGGKLFF
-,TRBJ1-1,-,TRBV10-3,TGTGCCATCAGTGAGGGAGCGGGGGGGCTGACTGAAGCTTTCTTT,CAISEGAGGLTEAFF
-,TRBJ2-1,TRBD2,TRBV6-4,TGTGCCAGCAGTGACGGACTAGCGGGGGGGCATGAGCAGTTCTTC,CASSDGLAGGHEQFF
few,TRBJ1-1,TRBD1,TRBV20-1,TGCAGTGCCCCTCGCCCCGACAGGGTGGACACTGAAGCTTTCTTT,CSAPRPDRVDTEAFF
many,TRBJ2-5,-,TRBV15,TGTGCCACCAGCAGAGGGGCTGGGCAGCAAGAGACCCAGTACTTC,CATSRGAGQQETQYF
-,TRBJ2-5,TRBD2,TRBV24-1,TGTGCCACCAGTGATGCCCTCCTTGGGACTAGTGTTCAAGAGACCCAGTACTTC,CATSDALLGTSVQETQYF
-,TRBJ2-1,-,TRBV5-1,TGCGCCAGCAGCTGGGACGTGGAGCAGTTCTTC,CASSWDVEQFF
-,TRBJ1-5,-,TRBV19,TGTGCCAGTAGTATGGGAATGGGCCCCCAGCATTTT,CASSMGMGPQHF
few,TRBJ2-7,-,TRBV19,TGTGCCAGTAGTATTAGTGCTGGTGGCTCCTACGAGCAGTACTTC,CASSISAGGSYEQYF
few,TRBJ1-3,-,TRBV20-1,TGCAGTGCTAGAGTCAGGCGCCGGAACACCATATATTTT,CSARVRRRNTIYF
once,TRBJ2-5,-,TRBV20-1,TGCAGTGCTAGCGGCAGGTCTAACGAGCGGTACTTC,CSASGRSNERYF
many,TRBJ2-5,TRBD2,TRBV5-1,TGCGCCAGCAGAACGACTAGCGGGGGCCTCCAGTGGGAGACCCAGTACTTC,CASRTTSGGLQWETQYF
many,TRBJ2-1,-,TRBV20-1,TGCAGTGCTGGGAAGGACTCGCGGCGGGGTACGGATGAGCAGTTCTTC,CSAGKDSRRGTDEQFF
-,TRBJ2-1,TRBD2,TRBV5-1,TGCGCCAGCAGCAGTAGCGGGGGGGCCTACAGTGAGCAGTTCTTC,CASSSSGGAYSEQFF
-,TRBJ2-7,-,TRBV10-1,TGCGCCAGCAGTGAGTCGGGCGGATCCTACGAGCAGTACTTC,CASSESGGSYEQYF
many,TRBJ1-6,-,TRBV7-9,TGTGCCAGCAGCTTAGACGGTTTCTCACCCCTCCACTTT,CASSLDGFSPLHF
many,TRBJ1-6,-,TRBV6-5,TGTGCCAGCAGTTACGTACAGGGTGGAAATTCACCCCTCCACTTT,CASSYVQGGNSPLHF
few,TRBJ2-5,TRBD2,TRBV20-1,TGCAGTGCTACGTTCGGGGGGGCATGGGGGCAGTACTTC,CSATFGGAWGQYF
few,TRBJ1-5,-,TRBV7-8,TGTGCCAGCAGTTTCATGGGGGCCCGTAGCAATCAGCCCCAGCATTTT,CASSFMGARSNQPQHF
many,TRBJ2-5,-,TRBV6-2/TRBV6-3,TGTGCCAGTACTCAGCCCCAAGAGACCCAGTACTTC,CASTQPQETQYF
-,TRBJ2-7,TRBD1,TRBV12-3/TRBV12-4,TGTGCCGGCAACATTGTCCGGGACAGGAGCTCCTACGAGCAGTACTTC,CAGNIVRDRSSYEQYF
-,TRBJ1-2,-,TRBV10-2,TGCGCCAGCGGGGCCAGGGGTTTTAACTATGGCTACACCTTC,CASGARGFNYGYTF
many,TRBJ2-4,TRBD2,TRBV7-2,TGTGCCAGCGGGCTCAGTAGCGGGCGGCAGTACTTC,CASGLSSGRQYF
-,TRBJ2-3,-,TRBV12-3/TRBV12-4,TGTGCCAGCAGTCCGGACAGACAGACAGATACGCAGTATTTT,CASSPDRQTDTQYF
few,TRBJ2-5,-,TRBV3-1,TGTGCCAGCACCGACTTAAGGGCAGGGAGAGAGACCCAGTACTTC,CASTDLRAGRETQYF